The next 26 T cell receptor beta chains were all read from a single sample in a study of a mutant IDH1 vaccine in newly diagnosed glioma. Their target antigens are unknown. Described time point: week 11, during vaccination. The vaccine gave 300 ug of a 20-mer mutant IDH1 peptide subcutaneously per dose. The data were produced by immunoSEQ multiplex PCR, yet TCRdb's version contains in-frame clones alone and is incomplete. The sample shows 110,000 or so clones, about 90% of them seen only once. The sample was PBMCs, taken from a glioma patient whose treatment included an IDH1 peptide vaccine. All receptors derive from a woman between 50 and 59 years old with glioma.

The chain carries TRBV9 and TRBJ1-1, with D possibly matching TRBD1 (5 bases). The CDR3 has 15 residues. V was trimmed by 3 bases and J by 1 base, leaving 13 bases between them. CDR1 is SGDLS and CDR2 is YYNGEE in the germline V gene. The CDR3 DNA reads as TGTGCCAGCAGCGGAGCCGGGGGGACGAACACTGAAGCTTTCTTT. Its translation: CASSGAGGTNTEAFF. The variable domain in full, completed from reference TRBV9 and TRBJ1-1, reads DSGVTQTPKHLITATGQRVTLRCSPRSGDLSVYWYQQSLDQGLQFLIQYYNGEERAKGNILERFSAQQFPDLHSELNLSSLELGDSALYFCASSGAGGTNTEAFFGQGTRLTVV.

The genes are TRBV18 and TRBJ1-5; 8 bases match TRBD1. CDR1 and CDR2 from the germline V gene are KGHSH and LQKENI. With 4 bases clipped from V and 4 bases from J, the junction kept 9 bases outside the gene matches. This CDR3 region has 16 residues. The CDR3 DNA reads TGTGCCAGCTCACAAGGGAGACAGGGGACTAATCAGCCCCAGCATTTT. Its translation is CASSQGRQGTNQPQHF.

The chain has TRBV29-1 and TRBJ1-4; D gene uncertain. Germline CDR1 is SQVTM and CDR2 is ANQGSEA. The V and J ends lost 3 bases and 0 bases respectively, with 11 bases between them. The CDR3 totals 15 residues. CDR3 loop: CSVDLLPATNEKLFF. The CDR3 DNA sequence: TGCAGCGTTGACCTCCTCCCGGCAACTAATGAAAAACTGTTTTTT.

Concerning this clone: Compared with germline, one end of the junction differs, possibly owing to a read error. The chain joins TRBV4-2 to TRBJ2-3, with D possibly called TRBD1 or TRBD2 (5 bases each). CDR3 length: 13 residues. Looked up from germline, CDR1 is LGHNA and CDR2 is YNFKEQ. CDR3 bases: TGTGCCAGCAGCCAAGGGGACGGAGCTAGTGTGCTTTTT. Translating it yields CASSQGDGASVLF.

The chain couples TRBV5-4 to TRBJ1-3; 7 bases line up with TRBD1. The trim removed 1 base at V and 4 bases at J, leaving 5 bases unmatched. This CDR3 spans 15 amino acids. Per germline, CDR1 SGHNT and CDR2 YYREEE (reference sequence). The CDR3 region has the DNA TGTGCCAGCAGCTTGTGGAGGGGGCAGGGAAACACCATATATTTT. It is translated as CASSLWRGQGNTIYF.

V is TRBV12-5 and J is TRBJ2-7; D uncertain. The V end lost 1 base, the J end lost 6 bases, and 7 bases lay between the germline ends. CDR1 and CDR2 from the germline V gene are LGHNT and FRNRAP. The CDR3 is 12 residues long. As DNA, the CDR3 is TGTGCTAGTGGTTTGGGAGGTTTCGAGCAGTACTTC. This gives the protein CASGLGGFEQYF.

The J gene is TRBJ1-3, the V gene TRBV5-4; no definite D call. Germline CDR1 is SGHNT and CDR2 is YYREEE (reference sequence). V was shortened by 2 bases and J by 3 bases, with 12 bases between the two germline ends. The CDR3 sequence is 15 residues long. The CDR3 nucleotides read TGTGCCAGCAGCTTAGGATTGGGAGGTGGAAACACCATATATTTT. It yields the protein CASSLGLGGGNTIYF.

The chain links TRBV4-1 to TRBJ2-3, with D perhaps being TRBD1 or TRBD2 (5 bases each). V was trimmed by 5 bases and J by 8 bases, leaving 14 bases between them. Germline values: CDR1 MGHRA, CDR2 YSYEKL. This CDR3 comprises 13 residues. This chain's CDR3 is CASSDGATTTQYF. The CDR3 DNA reads TGCGCCAGCAGCGATGGGGCGACTACTACGCAGTATTTT.

The genes are TRBV19 and TRBJ1-2; D is perhaps TRBD1 (6 bases). Trimming took 6 bases from V and 0 from J, leaving 8 bases between them. Germline V gives CDR1 LNHDA, CDR2 SQIVND (reference sequence). This CDR3 spans 13 amino acids. The CDR3 nucleotides are TGTGCCAGTAGGTCAGGGGCTAACTATGGCTACACCTTC. This translates into CASRSGANYGYTF.

The chain has TRBV5-1 and TRBJ1-4; D remains unclear. From germline, CDR1 is SGHRS and CDR2 YFSETQ. Deletions cut 6 bases from V and 6 bases from J, with 15 bases between. The CDR3 consists of 14 residues. CDR3 in DNA: TGCGCCAGCAACGCCGGGGATTCGGATGAAAAACTGTTTTTT. Protein product: CASNAGDSDEKLFF.

The rearrangement links TRBV19 to TRBJ1-1, with 11 bases aligning to TRBD1. V was pared by 6 bases and J by 4 bases, with 1 base of the junction left unmatched. Germline lookup yields CDR1 LNHDA and CDR2 SQIVND (reference sequence). The CDR3 is 13 amino acids. The DNA for the CDR3 is TGTGCCAGTAGGGGACAGGGGGGCACTGAAGCTTTCTTT. This encodes CASRGQGGTEAFF.

V usage is TRBV4-1 and J usage is TRBJ1-5; D remains ambiguous. Trimming took 4 bases from V and 2 from J, leaving 12 bases between them. This CDR3 contains 15 residues. Germline loops: CDR1 MGHRA, CDR2 YSYEKL. The CDR3 spells CASSPRDRGNQPQHF. The CDR3 coding sequence is TGCGCCAGCAGCCCGAGGGATAGGGGCAATCAGCCCCAGCATTTT.

The V gene is TRBV19, the J gene TRBJ2-7, with D perhaps being TRBD1 or TRBD2 (5 bases each). V dropped 4 bases and J dropped 2 bases, with 15 bases sitting between them. The CDR3 runs 15 residues. Per germline, CDR1 LNHDA and CDR2 SQIVND (reference sequence). CDR3 nucleotides: TGTGCCAGTAGTACCTCCGGGACCCTCACCTACGAGCAGTACTTC. Translation: CASSTSGTLTYEQYF.

The chain links TRBV19 to TRBJ2-2, with 13 bases aligning to TRBD2. The CDR3 extends over 18 amino acids. In germline, CDR1 is LNHDA, CDR2 SQIVND (reference sequence). The trim removed 5 bases at V and 0 bases at J, leaving 6 bases unmatched. The CDR3 DNA is TGTGCCAGTAGTTCGTGGGGACTAGCGGGACCGAACACCGGGGAGCTGTTTTTT. Translated: CASSSWGLAGPNTGELFF.

The V gene is TRBV30, the J gene TRBJ1-5, with D possibly being TRBD1 (5 bases). Per germline, CDR1 GTSNPN and CDR2 SVGIG (reference sequence). The CDR3 extends over 13 amino acids. V dropped 3 bases and J dropped 7 bases, with 13 bases sitting between them. In DNA form, the CDR3 reads TGTGCCTGGAGCCACAGGCAAGACCAGCCCCAGCATTTT. This codes for CAWSHRQDQPQHF.

The V call is TRBV28, the J call TRBJ2-7; D call uncertain. The germline V gene has CDR1 MDHEN and CDR2 SYDVKM. The V end was cut by 7 bases, the J end by 0 bases, with 7 bases between. CDR3 size: 12 residues. In DNA form, the CDR3 reads TGTGCCAGCAAAAAACCCTCCTACGAGCAGTACTTC. Its protein product is CASKKPSYEQYF.

The genes are TRBV11-1 and TRBJ2-5; possible D gene TRBD2, 5 bases. Germline V gene data show CDR1 as SGHAT and CDR2 as FQDESV (reference sequence). The CDR3 spans 14 residues. Trimming shortened V by 4 bases and J by 5 bases, and 14 bases separated the two germline ends. CDR3 DNA sequence: TGTGCCAGCAGCTATGGGTTCACGGGGGAGACCCAGTACTTC. Protein sequence: CASSYGFTGETQYF.

V gene TRBV5-4 combines with J gene TRBJ1-1; 7 positions match TRBD1. Unmatched junction bases numbered 6, after V lost 8 bases and J lost 5 bases. The CDR3 sequence is 12 residues long. In germline, CDR1 is SGHNT, CDR2 YYREEE (reference sequence). CDR3 amino acids: CASGRGRTEAFF. The CDR3 region has the DNA TGTGCCAGTGGAAGGGGGCGGACTGAAGCTTTCTTT.

The rearrangement joins TRBV29-1 to TRBJ2-1, with 7 bases identical to TRBD2. CDR3 length: 13 amino acids. Germline V gives CDR1 SQVTM, CDR2 ANQGSEA. Germline trimming cut 1 base from V and 8 bases from J; bases unmatched to any gene: 5. In DNA form, the CDR3 reads TGCAGCGTTGAAGCGGGAGGTCTCTATGAGCAGTTCTTC. It yields the protein CSVEAGGLYEQFF.

This clone has a single count. The genes are TRBV27 and TRBJ2-2, with 9 bases lining up with TRBD2. This CDR3 has 16 amino acids. V shed 3 bases and J 8 bases; nucleotides not matched to a gene: 10. In germline, CDR1 is MNHEY, CDR2 SMNVEV (reference sequence). CDR3 coding DNA: TGTGCCAGCAGTTTGCCCAGCGGGAGGCCAGGGGGGGAGCTGTTTTTT. Translated, it gives CASSLPSGRPGGELFF.

This chain links TRBV4-1 with TRBJ1-2; 7 bases align to TRBD1. From germline, CDR1 is MGHRA and CDR2 YSYEKL. The CDR3 runs 15 residues. J was trimmed by 4 bases and V by 2 bases; bases with no gene match: 7. The CDR3 DNA sequence: TGCGCCAGCAGCCAACCAAACAGGGGACCCTATGGCTACACCTTC. It encodes CASSQPNRGPYGYTF.

This clone showed up just once. This chain uses TRBV11-2 with TRBJ2-7; the D gene is possibly TRBD1 (6 bases). This CDR3 has 16 amino acids. Deletions cut 1 base from V and 7 bases from J, with 20 bases between. Germline CDR1 and CDR2: SGHAT and FQNNGV. DNA for the CDR3: TGTGCCAGCAGCTTAGGGCCCTTACAGGGTTCGCTTGAGCAGTACTTC. Translated, it gives CASSLGPLQGSLEQYF. The full variable domain, in which reference TRBV11-2 and TRBJ2-7 provide the parts outside the CDR3, is EAGVAQSPRYKIIEKRQSVAFWCNPISGHATLYWYQQILGQGPKLLIQFQNNGVVDDSQLPKDRFSAERLKGVDSTLKIQPAKLEDSAVYLCASSLGPLQGSLEQYFGPGTRLTVT.

The chain combines TRBV28 with TRBJ1-2; tentative D call: TRBD1 (6 bases). V was trimmed by 6 bases and J by 0 bases, leaving 23 bases between them. In germline, CDR1 is MDHEN, CDR2 SYDVKM. The CDR3 extends over 18 amino acids. In nucleotides, the CDR3 is TGTGCCAGCAGGCGACCCCCGGGACAATCTTTAGCTAACTATGGCTACACCTTC. It is translated as CASRRPPGQSLANYGYTF.

The chain joins TRBV7-2 to TRBJ2-1, with TRBD2 matching 7 bases. This CDR3 has 15 residues. V shed 5 bases and J 3 bases; nucleotides not matched to a gene: 7. From germline, CDR1 is SGHTA and CDR2 FQGNSA. The CDR3 is CASSRDYQFYNEQFF. DNA for the CDR3: TGTGCCAGCAGCCGGGACTACCAATTCTACAATGAGCAGTTCTTC.

The chain joins TRBV5-1 to TRBJ2-5, with D possibly TRBD2 on 5 matching bases. The CDR3 is 15 amino acids. In germline, CDR1 is SGHRS, CDR2 YFSETQ. Trimming shortened V by 0 bases and J by 5 bases, and 14 bases separated the two germline ends. As DNA, the CDR3 is TGCGCCAGCAGCTTGGATGGGTCGGGGTGGGAGACCCAGTACTTC. Translated, it gives CASSLDGSGWETQYF.

The chain links TRBV9 to TRBJ2-1; D is perhaps TRBD1 (6 bases). The CDR3 is made up of 16 amino acids. With 3 bases removed from V and 5 bases from J, the gap between germline ends came to 18 bases. CDR1 and CDR2 from the germline V gene are SGDLS and YYNGEE. The CDR3 DNA is TGTGCCAGCAGCGAGGGATACAAAGCAGGGGACAATGAGCAGTTCTTC. This gives the protein CASSEGYKAGDNEQFF. Variable domain in full (rest from reference TRBV9 and TRBJ2-1): DSGVTQTPKHLITATGQRVTLRCSPRSGDLSVYWYQQSLDQGLQFLIQYYNGEERAKGNILERFSAQQFPDLHSELNLSSLELGDSALYFCASSEGYKAGDNEQFFGPGTRLTVL.